The 30 T cell receptor beta chains below come from one sample, sequenced in a study of blood T cell repertoires in COVID-19. Profiling relied on immunoSEQ multiplex PCR, and the TCRdb table lists in-frame clones only, not all of them. The profile shows some 250,000 clones, approximately 83% of them singletons. The sequenced material came from peripheral blood. These receptors all stem from a woman in her 30s who had recovered from COVID-19.

The J gene is TRBJ1-2, the V gene TRBV5-6; 10 bases map to TRBD1. The germline CDR1 and CDR2 sequences are SGHDT and YYEEEE. With 2 bases clipped from V and 2 bases from J, the junction kept 3 bases outside the gene matches. CDR3 length: 15 residues. As DNA, the CDR3 is TGTGCCAGCAGCTTTCCGGGACAGGGGAACTATGGCTACACCTTC. This translates into CASSFPGQGNYGYTF.

The table lists this clone with a count of one. The J gene is TRBJ2-1, the V gene TRBV9; no clear D gene. This CDR3 is 16 amino acids long. The germline V gene encodes CDR1 SGDLS and CDR2 YYNGEE. The V end was cut by 4 bases, the J end by 4 bases, with 18 bases between. CDR3 residues: CASSPSPSHLYNEQFF. CDR3 coding DNA: TGTGCCAGCAGCCCCTCGCCTAGTCACCTTTACAATGAGCAGTTCTTC.

The CDR3, as DNA: TGTGCCAGCAGCGGACCTAGCGGAGCATCCTACAATGAGCAGTTCTTC. Translating it yields CASSGPSGASYNEQFF. The chain combines TRBV4-2 with TRBJ2-1; TRBD2 agrees at 7 bases. The CDR3 runs to 16 residues. Germline CDR1 reads LGHNA; CDR2 reads YNFKEQ. The V gene end was trimmed by 5 bases and the J gene end by 1 base; junction bases not matched to a gene: 8.

The chain is built from TRBV5-1 and TRBJ2-2, with TRBD1 as a possible D gene (5 bases). Germline assignment: CDR1 SGHRS and CDR2 YFSETQ. With 0 bases removed from V and 3 bases from J, the gap between germline ends came to 9 bases. This CDR3 is 15 amino acids long. DNA for the CDR3: TGCGCCAGCAGCTTGGCGTTAGGGGACACCGGGGAGCTGTTTTTT. It translates to CASSLALGDTGELFF.

A few counts support this clone. J is TRBJ1-2 and V is TRBV7-2; no reliable D call. The CDR3 consists of 13 residues. The V end lost 5 bases, the J end lost 4 bases, and 11 bases lay between the germline ends. In germline, CDR1 is SGHTA, CDR2 FQGNSA. The CDR3 spells CASSARHFYGYTF. The CDR3 nucleotides read TGTGCCAGCAGCGCGAGACACTTCTATGGCTACACCTTC. Variable domain in full (rest from reference TRBV7-2 and TRBJ1-2): GAGVSQSPSNKVTEKGKDVELRCDPISGHTALYWYRQSLGQGLEFLIYFQGNSAPDKSGLPSDRFSAERTGGSVSTLTIQRTQQEDSAVYLCASSARHFYGYTFGSGTRLTVV.

The rearrangement links TRBV10-3 to TRBJ2-7, with 7 bases lining up with TRBD2. The V gene end was trimmed by 7 bases and the J gene end by 1 base; junction bases not matched to a gene: 22. The CDR3 is made up of 19 amino acids. The germline V gene has CDR1 ENHRY and CDR2 SYGVKD. CDR3 sequence reads: CAINGVGGGAKVGSYEQYF. Written as DNA, the CDR3 is TGTGCCATCAATGGCGTCGGGGGAGGGGCCAAGGTAGGATCCTACGAGCAGTACTTC.

V usage is TRBV6-5 and J usage is TRBJ2-7, with 8 bases matching TRBD2. The CDR3 runs 15 residues. Germline lookup yields CDR1 MNHEY and CDR2 SVGAGI. The V gene end was trimmed by 6 bases and the J gene end by 8 bases; junction bases not matched to a gene: 15. The DNA for the CDR3 is TGTGCCAGCAGCCCCGCGGGGGGCCTCTCCCACCAGCAGTACTTC. Translating gives CASSPAGGLSHQQYF.

The chain has TRBV5-1 and TRBJ2-1; tentative D call: TRBD2 (6 bases). The CDR3 consists of 16 residues. V lost 5 bases, J lost 10 bases, and 25 bases lay in between. Germline CDR1 reads SGHRS; CDR2 reads YFSETQ. The CDR3 loop reads CASRGEAGLTTGEQFF. CDR3 nucleotides: TGCGCCAGCAGGGGTGAGGCGGGGCTAACAACGGGGGAGCAGTTCTTC. The entire variable domain, with the rest obtained from reference TRBV5-1 and TRBJ2-1, is as follows: KAGVTQTPRYLIKTRGQQVTLSCSPISGHRSVSWYQQTPGQGLQFLFEYFSETQRNKGNFPGRFSGRQFSNSRSEMNVSTLELGDSALYLCASRGEAGLTTGEQFFGPGTRLTVL.

In this sample, this clone turned up a few times. V is TRBV5-4 and J is TRBJ2-5; TRBD2 agrees at 8 bases. There are 14 residues in the CDR3. The V gene's germline CDR1 is SGHNT and CDR2 YYREEE (reference sequence). V gave up 4 bases and J gave up 5 bases; unmatched junction bases: 7. The CDR3 bases are TGTGCCAGCAGCACAGCGGGGGCGCCGGAGACCCAGTACTTC. The encoded protein is CASSTAGAPETQYF.

This clone was found once. The V gene is TRBV27, the J gene TRBJ1-1; D remains ambiguous. Germline CDR1 MNHEY, CDR2 SMNVEV (reference sequence). This CDR3 is built from 15 residues. Trimming shortened V by 5 bases and J by 4 bases, and 17 bases separated the two germline ends. The CDR3 protein is CASSPSFRLGTEAFF. CDR3 bases: TGTGCCAGCAGTCCCTCGTTCAGGTTGGGCACTGAAGCTTTCTTT.

J is TRBJ2-7 and V is TRBV19; TRBD1 matches 7 bases. CDR3 length: 13 amino acids. Germline V CDR1 and CDR2: LNHDA, SQIVND (reference sequence). V was clipped by 5 bases and J by 3 bases; unmatched bases: 4. CDR3 protein: CASSSQGLYEQYF. The CDR3 DNA sequence: TGTGCCAGTAGTTCACAGGGGCTCTACGAGCAGTACTTC.

The V gene is TRBV9, the J gene TRBJ2-5; 8 nucleotides line up with TRBD2. Per germline, CDR1 SGDLS and CDR2 YYNGEE. The length of the CDR3 is 17 residues. Germline trimming cut 0 bases from V and 5 bases from J; bases unmatched to any gene: 12. The CDR3 loop is CASSVAVGGGPRETQYF. DNA for the CDR3: TGTGCCAGCAGCGTAGCGGTAGGCGGGGGGCCGAGGGAGACCCAGTACTTC.

V and J are TRBV11-3 and TRBJ1-1, with 10 bases lining up with TRBD1. V lost 3 bases, J lost 5 bases, and 3 bases stayed unmatched. This CDR3 has 14 residues. From germline, CDR1 is SGHNT and CDR2 YENEEA. The CDR3 sequence is CASSLDRGKTEAFF. For the CDR3, the DNA is TGTGCCAGCAGCTTGGACAGGGGGAAGACTGAAGCTTTCTTT. The whole variable domain, remainder taken from reference TRBV11-3 and TRBJ1-1, is EAGVVQSPRYKIIEKKQPVAFWCNPISGHNTLYWYLQNLGQGPELLIRYENEEAVDDSQLPKDRFSAERLKGVDSTLKIQPAELGDSAVYLCASSLDRGKTEAFFGQGTRLTVV.

The rearrangement links TRBV4-3 to TRBJ2-1; the D gene is possibly TRBD1 (7 bases). V lost 0 bases and J lost 3, with 9 bases in between. Germline V gene lookup returns CDR1 LGHNA and CDR2 YSLEER. The length of the CDR3 is 15 residues. CDR3 in amino acids: CASSQDQGGYNEQFF. The CDR3 nucleotides read TGCGCCAGCAGCCAAGATCAGGGGGGCTACAATGAGCAGTTCTTC.

The chain recombines TRBV21-1 with TRBJ2-1; TRBD1, the D gene given by the table, was not confirmed from the DNA. TRBV21-1 is a known pseudogene. The CDR3 covers 15 residues. This CDR3 reads CASSTQGGSYNEQFF. In nucleotides, the CDR3 is TGTGCCAGCAGCACGCAGGGGGGCTCCTACAATGAGCAGTTCTTC.

The chain links TRBV7-2 to TRBJ2-1, with D maybe TRBD2 (6 bases). The germline V and J ends were trimmed by 5 bases and 5 bases, with 13 bases remaining between them. Germline CDR1 SGHTA, CDR2 FQGNSA. The CDR3 is made up of 14 amino acids. CDR3 in amino acids: CASSHRGSNNEQFF. The CDR3 coding sequence is TGTGCCAGCAGCCACCGGGGGAGCAACAATGAGCAGTTCTTC.

This sequence joins TRBV11-2 and TRBJ2-3; 11 bases are a match to TRBD2. The CDR3 runs 17 residues. Trimming at V came to 5 bases and at J to 1 base, leaving 8 bases not matched to a gene. The germline gives CDR1 SGHAT, CDR2 FQNNGV. CDR3 sequence reads: CASSRNPTSGGTDTQYF. CDR3 nucleotides: TGTGCCAGCAGCCGAAACCCGACTAGCGGGGGCACAGATACGCAGTATTTT.

V and J are TRBV7-9 and TRBJ1-6; maybe TRBD1 (5 bases). Trimming removed 3 bases from V and 6 bases from J, with 15 bases in between. The CDR3 runs 16 residues. CDR1 SEHNR and CDR2 FQNEAQ come from the germline V gene (reference sequence). CDR3 sequence: CASSFSSREGNSPLHF. The CDR3 nucleotides read TGTGCCAGCAGCTTTTCCAGCAGGGAGGGTAATTCACCCCTCCACTTT.

The chain employs TRBV12-2 and TRBJ1-2; TRBD1 is the table's D call, not checked against the DNA. TRBV12-2 is a recognized pseudogene. The CDR3 loop spans 15 amino acids. CDR3 sequence (DNA): TGTGCAAGTCGCGAAACCCAGGGATCGTTCTATGGCTACACCTTC. It codes for CASRETQGSFYGYTF.

The chain combines TRBV5-6 with TRBJ1-3; D remains ambiguous. CDR3 size: 15 residues. V was cut by 4 bases and J by 4 bases, with 15 bases left in between. Germline V gene sequence: CDR1 SGHDT, CDR2 YYEEEE. CDR3 DNA sequence: TGTGCCAGCAGCCCGTCGTTCGTTCTGGGAAACACCATATATTTT. Its protein product is CASSPSFVLGNTIYF.

The genes are TRBV5-1 and TRBJ2-2; D is possibly TRBD1 (6 bases). The CDR3 is made up of 16 amino acids. V lost 3 bases and J lost 3, with 15 bases in between. Germline V lookup: CDR1 SGHRS, CDR2 YFSETQ. CDR3 coding DNA: TGCGCCAGCAGCTACCGTAGACAGGACTACACCGGGGAGCTGTTTTTT. This codes for CASSYRRQDYTGELFF.

The rearrangement uses TRBV10-3 and TRBJ1-1; possible D gene TRBD1, 5 bases. The CDR3 contains 13 residues. Germline V gene data show CDR1 as ENHRY and CDR2 as SYGVKD. Deletions cut 6 bases from V and 1 base from J, with 9 bases between. The DNA of the CDR3 is TGTGCCATCAGGGACACTCGGAACACTGAAGCTTTCTTT. As protein: CAIRDTRNTEAFF.

The rearrangement uses TRBV4-1 and TRBJ1-6; TRBD1 might be the D (5 bases). Between the trimmed V and J ends, which lost 4 bases and 0 bases, there was a span of 13 bases. Germline assignment: CDR1 MGHRA and CDR2 YSYEKL. The CDR3 length is 17 residues. The CDR3 loop is CASSPLTASSYNSPLHF. The CDR3 bases are TGCGCCAGCAGCCCGTTGACAGCCAGCTCCTATAATTCACCCCTCCACTTT.

The chain carries TRBV4-3 and TRBJ2-1; D remains ambiguous. Germline loops: CDR1 LGHNA, CDR2 YSLEER. V lost 0 bases and J lost 3, with 12 bases in between. This CDR3 comprises 16 residues. CDR3 in amino acids: CASSQDGTEHYNEQFF. Here the CDR3 DNA reads TGCGCCAGCAGCCAAGATGGAACAGAGCACTACAATGAGCAGTTCTTC.

The chain employs TRBV5-4 and TRBJ1-2, with D possibly TRBD1 on 5 matching bases. The germline V gene encodes CDR1 SGHNT and CDR2 YYREEE (reference sequence). Between the trimmed V and J ends, which lost 4 bases and 2 bases, there was a span of 12 bases. The CDR3 covers 14 residues. CDR3 loop: CASSQNQGNYGYTF. The CDR3 bases are TGTGCCAGCAGCCAAAATCAGGGAAACTATGGCTACACCTTC.

This clone is a singleton in its sample. This chain uses TRBV9 with TRBJ1-1; 7 bases are a match to TRBD1. Trimming took 4 bases from V and 0 from J; bases not matched to a gene: 6. The CDR3 contains 15 residues. Germline-derived CDR1 and CDR2 are SGDLS and YYNGEE. The CDR3 loop is CASSPRGQMNTEAFF. The CDR3 DNA sequence: TGTGCCAGCAGCCCGAGGGGACAGATGAACACTGAAGCTTTCTTT.

In this sample, this clone turned up once. V usage is TRBV5-6 and J usage is TRBJ1-6, with 8 bases matching TRBD1. CDR3 length: 16 residues. Germline V gives CDR1 SGHDT, CDR2 YYEEEE. J was trimmed by 7 bases and V by 0 bases; bases with no gene match: 6. CDR3 region: CASSLGTGQVNSPLHF. For the CDR3, the DNA is TGTGCCAGCAGCTTGGGAACGGGACAGGTGAATTCACCCCTCCACTTT.

This clone was recorded only once. This chain uses TRBV4-3 with TRBJ1-2; D is ambiguous. The CDR3 spans 13 residues. Trimming stripped 1 base from V and 2 bases from J, with 5 bases between. Germline loops: CDR1 LGHNA, CDR2 YSLEER. CDR3 region: CASSQGVNYGYTF. For the CDR3, the DNA is TGCGCCAGCAGCCAAGGAGTGAACTATGGCTACACCTTC.

V gene TRBV3-1 (or the pseudogene TRBV3-2) combines with J gene TRBJ1-3; no reliable D call. V was trimmed by 0 bases and J by 0 bases, leaving 6 bases between them. The CDR3 has 15 residues. Germline CDR1 and CDR2: LGHDT and YNNKEL (reference sequence). The CDR3 region is CASSQDTASGNTIYF. The CDR3 nucleotides read TGTGCCAGCAGCCAAGATACAGCCTCTGGAAACACCATATATTTT.

The chain has TRBV10-1 and TRBJ2-1; 10 bases agree with TRBD1. V shed 4 bases, J shed 8 bases, and the junction held 2 bases outside the gene matches. The CDR3 consists of 13 residues. Germline assignment: CDR1 WNHNN and CDR2 SYGVQD (reference sequence). Here the CDR3 reads CASSGDRGYEQFF. The CDR3, as DNA: TGCGCCAGCAGTGGGGACAGGGGCTATGAGCAGTTCTTC.